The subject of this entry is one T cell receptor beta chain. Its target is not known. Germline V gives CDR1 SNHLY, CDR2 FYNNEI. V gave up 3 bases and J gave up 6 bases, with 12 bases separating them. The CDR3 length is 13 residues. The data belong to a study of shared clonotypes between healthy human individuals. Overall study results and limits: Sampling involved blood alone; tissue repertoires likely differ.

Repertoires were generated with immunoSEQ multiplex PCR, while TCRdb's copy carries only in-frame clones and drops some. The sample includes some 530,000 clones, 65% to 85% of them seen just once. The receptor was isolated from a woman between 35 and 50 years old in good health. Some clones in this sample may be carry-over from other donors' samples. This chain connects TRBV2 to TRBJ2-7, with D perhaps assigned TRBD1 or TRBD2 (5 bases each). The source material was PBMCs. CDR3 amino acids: CASSEGPSGEQYF. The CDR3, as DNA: TGTGCCAGCAGTGAGGGACCCTCGGGCGAGCAGTACTTC.